Presented here are 26 T cell receptor beta chains from one specimen sequenced in a study of T cell repertoires in cytomegalovirus infection. No cognate antigen is known for these TCRs. TCRdb re-derived calls from the reads in MiXCR, one entry per CDR3 protein. The data show hundreds of thousands of distinct CDR3 sequences, around 35% seen once. The sequenced sample was cultured PBMCs, obtained from culture after CMV antigen stimulation. The origin of the receptors is a human donor in good health (CMV status not recorded). Some clones in this sample may be carry-over from other donors' samples.

This clonotype showed up just a few times. The genes are TRBV28 and TRBJ2-1, with D unresolved. The CDR3 is made up of 13 amino acids. The ends were cut back, 5 bases at V and 5 bases at J, with 10 bases in the middle. Germline loops: CDR1 MDHEN, CDR2 SYDVKM. The DNA for the CDR3 is TGTGCCAGCAGTCCGATAGAAAACAATGAGCAGTTCTTC. Its protein product is CASSPIENNEQFF.

This clonotype was recorded a few times. V and J are TRBV11-1 and TRBJ1-1, with no clear D. CDR3 length: 15 amino acids. The V gene's germline CDR1 is SGHAT and CDR2 FQDESV (reference sequence). V was pared by 4 bases and J by 1 base, with 13 bases between. CDR3 DNA: TGTGCCAGCAGCTACCGGGCCGCACCGAACACTGAAGCTTTCTTT. Encoded protein: CASSYRAAPNTEAFF.

The table lists this clonotype with a few counts. Germline is not matched at one junction end, which may reflect a read error. V is TRBV19 and J is TRBJ2-1; D unresolved. Per germline, CDR1 LNHDA and CDR2 SQIVND (reference sequence). The CDR3 runs 13 residues. This chain's CDR3 is CASSIISYNEQFF. DNA for the CDR3: TGTGCCAGTAGTATTATTTCCTATAATGAGCAGTTCTTC.

This clonotype was observed at least ten times. J is TRBJ2-3 and V is TRBV7-3; 9 bases agree with TRBD2. Losses at the gene ends were 0 bases for V and 3 bases for J; bases not matched to a gene: 7. Germline V CDR1 and CDR2: SGHTA, FQGTGA. The CDR3 has 17 amino acids. The CDR3 here is CASSLTLSSGRTDTQYF. CDR3 coding DNA: TGTGCCAGCAGCTTAACCCTGAGTAGCGGGAGAACAGATACGCAGTATTTT.

The CDR3 reads CAITDGPSYGNTIYF. Written as DNA, the CDR3 is TGTGCCATCACCGACGGACCGAGCTATGGAAACACCATATATTTT. The rearrangement joins TRBV10-3 to TRBJ1-3; D is ambiguous. This CDR3 spans 15 amino acids. V shed 7 bases and J shed 3 bases, with 16 bases lying between them. CDR1 ENHRY and CDR2 SYGVKD come from the germline V gene.

The genes are TRBV5-1 and TRBJ2-2, with D unresolved. Per the germline V gene, CDR1 is SGHRS and CDR2 is YFSETQ. The ends were cut back, 3 bases at V and 4 bases at J, with 13 bases in the middle. The CDR3 runs 15 residues. CDR3 protein: CASSWIVGGTGELFF. DNA for the CDR3: TGCGCCAGCAGCTGGATAGTAGGTGGCACCGGGGAGCTGTTTTTT. Combining the CDR3 with reference TRBV5-1 and TRBJ2-2 gives the whole variable domain KAGVTQTPRYLIKTRGQQVTLSCSPISGHRSVSWYQQTPGQGLQFLFEYFSETQRNKGNFPGRFSGRQFSNSRSEMNVSTLELGDSALYLCASSWIVGGTGELFFGEGSRLTVL.

The rearrangement joins TRBV6-2 or TRBV6-3 to TRBJ1-5, with D perhaps TRBD1 (5 bases). CDR3 length: 14 residues. The germline V gene has CDR1 MNHEY and CDR2 SVGEGT. Trimming stripped 2 bases from V and 2 bases from J, with 7 bases between. CDR3 region: CASSYVQGNQPQHF. The CDR3 DNA is TGTGCCAGCAGTTACGTACAGGGCAATCAGCCCCAGCATTTT.

J is TRBJ2-7 and V is TRBV11-2; TRBD1 matches at 12 bases. This CDR3 region has 19 residues. Germline-derived CDR1 and CDR2 are SGHAT and FQNNGV. Unmatched junction bases numbered 14, after V lost 0 bases and J lost 5 bases. Here the CDR3 reads CASSLDGSPGTGGYHEQYF. CDR3 nucleotide sequence: TGTGCCAGCAGCTTAGATGGGAGCCCCGGGACAGGGGGCTACCACGAGCAGTACTTC.

This chain links TRBV9 with TRBJ2-5; TRBD2 aligns across 11 bases. The CDR3 is 16 amino acids. Germline loops: CDR1 SGDLS, CDR2 YYNGEE. Trimming removed 1 base from V and 4 bases from J; junction bases left unmatched: 6. This CDR3 reads CASSVLAGGTGETQYF. The DNA of the CDR3 is TGTGCCAGCAGCGTACTAGCGGGAGGCACAGGAGAGACCCAGTACTTC.

This clonotype appeared once. The CDR3 is CASSHSGTGIRGTDTQYF. The CDR3 DNA reads as TGTGCCAGCAGCCACTCCGGGACAGGGATTAGGGGGACAGATACGCAGTATTTT. The chain recombines TRBV28 with TRBJ2-3; TRBD1 matches 9 bases. V lost 6 bases and J lost 3; bases outside the gene matches: 16. From germline, CDR1 is MDHEN and CDR2 SYDVKM. This CDR3 has 18 residues.

V is TRBV7-9 and J is TRBJ2-7; 10 bases line up with TRBD2. From germline, CDR1 is SEHNR and CDR2 FQNEAQ (reference sequence). Trimming cost V 8 bases and J 3 bases; bases outside gene matches: 7. The CDR3 length is 14 residues. The CDR3 sequence: CASGTSAYYYEQYF. DNA of the CDR3: TGTGCCAGCGGGACTAGCGCTTACTACTACGAGCAGTACTTC. The full variable domain, rest sourced from reference TRBV7-9 and TRBJ2-7, is DTGVSQNPRHKITKRGQNVTFRCDPISEHNRLYWYRQTLGQGPEFLTYFQNEAQLEKSRLLSDRFSAERPKGSFSTLEIQRTEQGDSAMYLCASGTSAYYYEQYFGPGTRLTVT.

The chain uses TRBV7-8 and TRBJ2-5; maybe TRBD2 (5 bases). Between the trimmed V and J ends, which lost 1 base and 5 bases, there was a span of 17 bases. The CDR3 has 16 residues. Germline V lookup: CDR1 SGHVS, CDR2 FQNEAQ. The CDR3, as DNA: TGTGCCAGCAGCTTAGGGATGCACGGGCGGGTGGAGACCCAGTACTTC. Translation gives CASSLGMHGRVETQYF.

This clonotype was recorded a few times. The chain carries TRBV27 and TRBJ1-4; 9 nucleotides align to TRBD1. This CDR3 spans 15 amino acids. Germline lookup yields CDR1 MNHEY and CDR2 SMNVEV (reference sequence). V lost 5 bases and J lost 4; bases outside the gene matches: 5. Here the CDR3 DNA reads TGTGCCAGCAGTCGACCGGGACAGGGTAATGAAAAACTGTTTTTT. Protein: CASSRPGQGNEKLFF.

The genes are TRBV29-1 and TRBJ2-5; no clear D. Germline assignment: CDR1 SQVTM and CDR2 ANQGSEA. V was pared by 6 bases and J by 4 bases, with 9 bases between. CDR3 size: 11 residues. The DNA of the CDR3 is TGCAGCGTAAATTGGTCAGAGACCCAGTACTTC. Its protein is CSVNWSETQYF.

This clonotype was recorded a few times. The rearrangement uses TRBV7-2 and TRBJ2-7, with unresolved D. There are 14 residues in the CDR3. Germline CDR1 is SGHTA and CDR2 is FQGNSA. Between the trimmed V and J ends, which lost 1 base and 7 bases, there was a span of 14 bases. The DNA for the CDR3 is TGTGCCAGCAGCTTAGTGGTAGGGTGGGGTGAGCAGTACTTC. Translated: CASSLVVGWGEQYF.

This clonotype was observed a handful of times. This chain joins TRBV7-2 and TRBJ2-3, with D maybe TRBD1 (6 bases). The germline gives CDR1 SGHTA, CDR2 FQGNSA. The CDR3 sequence is 15 residues long. V was shortened by 5 bases and J by 1 base, with 13 bases between the two germline ends. The CDR3, as DNA: TGTGCCAGCAGCCCCCGACAGGCGGGCACAGATACGCAGTATTTT. This encodes CASSPRQAGTDTQYF.

The chain employs TRBV2 and TRBJ2-4, with D perhaps given as TRBD1 or TRBD2 (7 bases each). Germline assignment: CDR1 SNHLY and CDR2 FYNNEI. The V and J ends lost 6 bases and 8 bases respectively, with 11 bases between them. The CDR3 totals 12 residues. Written as DNA, the CDR3 is TGTGCCAGCAGGACAGGGAGGGACATTCAGTACTTC. It is translated as CASRTGRDIQYF. The full variable domain, in which reference TRBV2 and TRBJ2-4 provide the parts outside the CDR3, is EPEVTQTPSHQVTQMGQEVILRCVPISNHLYFYWYRQILGQKVEFLVSFYNNEISEKSEIFDDQFSVERPDGSNFTLKIRSTKLEDSAMYFCASRTGRDIQYFGAGTRLSVL.

This clonotype was seen ten or more times. This chain connects TRBV7-2 to TRBJ1-1; 7 nucleotides align to TRBD1. V gave up 5 bases and J gave up 0 bases; unmatched junction bases: 12. The CDR3 extends over 17 amino acids. Germline lookup yields CDR1 SGHTA and CDR2 FQGNSA. CDR3 DNA: TGTGCCAGCAGCCCAGAAGGGCAGGGGGTGATGAACACTGAAGCTTTCTTT. This codes for CASSPEGQGVMNTEAFF.

The rearrangement joins TRBV7-3 to TRBJ1-1; D perhaps matches TRBD1 (5 bases). The V end lost 2 bases, the J end lost 4 bases, and 11 bases lay between the germline ends. The germline V gene encodes CDR1 SGHTA and CDR2 FQGTGA. The CDR3 covers 14 residues. This CDR3 is CASSLEGASTEAFF. DNA of the CDR3: TGTGCCAGCAGCTTAGAAGGGGCTAGCACTGAAGCTTTCTTT.

The chain combines TRBV6-2 or TRBV6-3 with TRBJ1-5; no clear D gene. CDR1 is MNHEY and CDR2 is SVGEGT in the germline V gene. This CDR3 region has 14 residues. V lost 6 bases and J lost 3, with 12 bases in between. The CDR3 DNA follows: TGTGCCAGCAGCCCATACGGGGACAATCAGCCCCAGCATTTT. Translation gives CASSPYGDNQPQHF.

This clonotype has at least ten counts. This chain's CDR3 is CASSGTGIGETQYF. In nucleotides, the CDR3 is TGTGCCAGCAGCGGTACAGGGATCGGGGAGACCCAGTACTTC. V is TRBV7-2 and J is TRBJ2-5; D perhaps matches TRBD1 (6 bases). This CDR3 region has 14 residues. Trimming removed 5 bases from V and 5 bases from J, with 15 bases in between. Per the germline V gene, CDR1 is SGHTA and CDR2 is FQGNSA.

The CDR3 nucleotides read TGTGCCAGCAGTTTAGCCGGACTAGCGGGGACCCACGATACGCAGTATTTT. Protein product: CASSLAGLAGTHDTQYF. The rearrangement uses TRBV12-3 or TRBV12-4 and TRBJ2-3; 12 bases map to TRBD2. This CDR3 spans 17 amino acids. Germline trimming cut 0 bases from V and 6 bases from J; bases unmatched to any gene: 7.

This clonotype was seen repeatedly, ten times or more. This chain connects TRBV14 to TRBJ1-6; no clear D. The ends were cut back, 4 bases at V and 1 base at J, with 8 bases in the middle. Looked up from germline, CDR1 is SGHDN and CDR2 is FVKESK. The CDR3 spans 15 residues. The CDR3 bases are TGTGCCAGCAGCCCCAGAAATTCCTATAATTCACCCCTCCACTTT. Protein sequence: CASSPRNSYNSPLHF.

The chain carries TRBV19 and TRBJ2-3; 10 bases line up with TRBD2. Germline V gene data show CDR1 as LNHDA and CDR2 as SQIVND (reference sequence). The CDR3 is made up of 15 amino acids. J lost 6 bases, V lost 6 bases, and 9 bases had no gene match. The CDR3 spells CASRLAGDGVDTQYF. As DNA, the CDR3 is TGTGCCAGTAGGCTAGCGGGAGACGGGGTCGATACGCAGTATTTT.

The chain links TRBV6-6 to TRBJ2-1; D remains ambiguous. The V end was cut by 5 bases, the J end by 5 bases, with 16 bases between. The CDR3 is made up of 15 amino acids. Germline lookup yields CDR1 MNHNY and CDR2 SVGAGI (reference sequence). This chain's CDR3 is CASSRWSPPHNEQFF. As DNA, the CDR3 is TGTGCCAGCAGTAGATGGTCCCCGCCCCACAATGAGCAGTTCTTC.

This clonotype was counted a few times. J is TRBJ2-1 and V is TRBV19; 10 nucleotides match TRBD2. V gave up 7 bases and J gave up 9 bases; unmatched junction bases: 6. The CDR3 consists of 13 residues. Germline CDR1 LNHDA, CDR2 SQIVND (reference sequence). CDR3 nucleotide sequence: TGTGCCAGTACTCTAGCGGGAGTTTCTGAGCAGTTCTTC. It is translated as CASTLAGVSEQFF.